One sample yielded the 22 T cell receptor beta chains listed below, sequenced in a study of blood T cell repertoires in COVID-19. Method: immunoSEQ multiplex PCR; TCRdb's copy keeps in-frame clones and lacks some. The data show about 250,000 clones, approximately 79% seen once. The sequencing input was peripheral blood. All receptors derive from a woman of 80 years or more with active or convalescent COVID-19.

The CDR3 loop reads CASSLGGLETQYF. The CDR3 DNA follows: TGTGCCAGCAGCCTAGGGGGGCTAGAGACCCAGTACTTC. The chain uses TRBV7-2 and TRBJ2-5; either TRBD1 or TRBD2 may fit D (6 bases each). The CDR3 has 13 amino acids. V was shortened by 5 bases and J by 4 bases, with 11 bases between the two germline ends. Germline V gives CDR1 SGHTA, CDR2 FQGNSA.

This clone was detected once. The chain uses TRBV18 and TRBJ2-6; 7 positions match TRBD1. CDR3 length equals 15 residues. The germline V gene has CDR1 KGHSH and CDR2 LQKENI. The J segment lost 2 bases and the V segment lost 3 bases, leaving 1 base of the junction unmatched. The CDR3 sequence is CASSPDRAGANVLTF. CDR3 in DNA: TGTGCCAGCTCACCCGACAGGGCTGGGGCCAACGTCCTGACTTTC.

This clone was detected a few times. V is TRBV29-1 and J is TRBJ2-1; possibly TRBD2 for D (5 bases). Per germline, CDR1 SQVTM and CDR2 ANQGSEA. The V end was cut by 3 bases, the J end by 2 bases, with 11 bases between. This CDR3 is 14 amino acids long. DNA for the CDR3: TGCAGCGTTGAGGGAGCGACGGCCTACAATGAGCAGTTCTTC. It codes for CSVEGATAYNEQFF.

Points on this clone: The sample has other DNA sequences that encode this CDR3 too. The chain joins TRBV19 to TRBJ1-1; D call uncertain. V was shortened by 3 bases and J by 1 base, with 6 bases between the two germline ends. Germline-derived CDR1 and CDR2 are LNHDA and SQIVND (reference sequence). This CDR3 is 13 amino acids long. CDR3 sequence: CASSISGNTEAFF. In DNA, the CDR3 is TGTGCCAGTAGTATTTCAGGGAACACTGAAGCTTTCTTT.

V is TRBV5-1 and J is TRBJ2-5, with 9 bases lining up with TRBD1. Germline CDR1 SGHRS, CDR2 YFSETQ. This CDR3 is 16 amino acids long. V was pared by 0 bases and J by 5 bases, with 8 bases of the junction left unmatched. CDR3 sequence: CASSLGQGVLGETQYF. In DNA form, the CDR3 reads TGCGCCAGCAGCTTGGGACAGGGGGTGCTCGGGGAGACCCAGTACTTC.

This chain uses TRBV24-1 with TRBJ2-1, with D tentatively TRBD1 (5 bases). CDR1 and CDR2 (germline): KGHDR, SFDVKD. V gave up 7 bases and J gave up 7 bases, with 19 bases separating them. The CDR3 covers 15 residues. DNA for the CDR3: TGTGCCACCAGAGGTGATGAGATGGGGCAAAATGAGCAGTTCTTC. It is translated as CATRGDEMGQNEQFF.

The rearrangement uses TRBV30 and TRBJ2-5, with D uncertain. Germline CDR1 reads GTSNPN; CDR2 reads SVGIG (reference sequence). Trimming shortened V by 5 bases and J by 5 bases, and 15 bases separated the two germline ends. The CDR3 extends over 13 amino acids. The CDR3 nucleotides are TGTGCCTGGGCAGGCCAAACTGGTGAGACCCAGTACTTC. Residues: CAWAGQTGETQYF.

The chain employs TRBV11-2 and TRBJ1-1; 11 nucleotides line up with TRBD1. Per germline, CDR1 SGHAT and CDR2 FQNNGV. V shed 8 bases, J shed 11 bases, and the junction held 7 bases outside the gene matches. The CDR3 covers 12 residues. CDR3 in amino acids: CASARDRGMAFF. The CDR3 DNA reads TGTGCCAGCGCTCGGGACAGGGGGATGGCTTTCTTT.

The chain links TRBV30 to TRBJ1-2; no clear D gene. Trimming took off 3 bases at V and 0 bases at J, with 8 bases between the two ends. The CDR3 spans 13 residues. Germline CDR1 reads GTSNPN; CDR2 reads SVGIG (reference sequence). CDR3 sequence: CAWRSPANYGYTF. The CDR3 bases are TGTGCCTGGAGGAGTCCCGCTAACTATGGCTACACCTTC.

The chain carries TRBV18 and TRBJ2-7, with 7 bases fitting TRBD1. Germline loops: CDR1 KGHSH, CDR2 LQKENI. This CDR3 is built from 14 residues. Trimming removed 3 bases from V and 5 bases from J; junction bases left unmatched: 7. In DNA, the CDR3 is TGTGCCAGCTCACCCTTCGACAGGGCCCACGAGCAGTACTTC. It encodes CASSPFDRAHEQYF.

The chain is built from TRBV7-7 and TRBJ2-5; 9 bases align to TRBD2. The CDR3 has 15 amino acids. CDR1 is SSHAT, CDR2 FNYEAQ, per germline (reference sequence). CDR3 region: CASSTGLANGETQYF. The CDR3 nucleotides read TGTGCTAGCTCGACAGGACTAGCGAACGGGGAGACCCAGTACTTC.

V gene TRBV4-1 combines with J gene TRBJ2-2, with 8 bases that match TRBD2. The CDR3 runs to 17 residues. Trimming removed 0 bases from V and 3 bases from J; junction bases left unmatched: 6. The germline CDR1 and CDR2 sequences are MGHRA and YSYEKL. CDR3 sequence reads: CASSQETQRGYTGELFF. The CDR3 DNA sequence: TGCGCCAGCAGCCAAGAAACCCAGCGGGGGTACACCGGGGAGCTGTTTTTT.

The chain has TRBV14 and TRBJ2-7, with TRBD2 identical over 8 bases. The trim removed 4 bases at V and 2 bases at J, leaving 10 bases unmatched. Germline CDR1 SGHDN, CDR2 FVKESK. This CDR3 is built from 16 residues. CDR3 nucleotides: TGTGCCAGCAGCCCCCTGGGGGCGGGAGGTGCCTACGAGCAGTACTTC. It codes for CASSPLGAGGAYEQYF.

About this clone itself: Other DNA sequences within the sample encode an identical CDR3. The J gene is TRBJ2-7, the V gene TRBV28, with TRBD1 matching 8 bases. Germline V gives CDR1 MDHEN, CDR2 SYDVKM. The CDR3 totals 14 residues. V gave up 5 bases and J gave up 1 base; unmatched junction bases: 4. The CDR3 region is CASSPTGGSYEQYF. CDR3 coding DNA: TGTGCCAGCAGTCCCACAGGGGGTTCCTACGAGCAGTACTTC.

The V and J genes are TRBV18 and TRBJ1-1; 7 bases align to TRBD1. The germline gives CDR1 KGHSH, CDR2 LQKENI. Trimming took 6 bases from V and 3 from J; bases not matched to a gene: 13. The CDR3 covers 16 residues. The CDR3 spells CASSLKRGRGDTEAFF. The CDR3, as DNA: TGTGCCAGCTCGCTAAAGAGGGGGCGAGGGGACACTGAAGCTTTCTTT.

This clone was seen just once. The CDR3 nucleotides read TGCAGTGCTAGTGTGGGGGGATCCCCTAGTGGCTACACCTTC. The encoded protein is CSASVGGSPSGYTF. J is TRBJ1-2 and V is TRBV20-1; TRBD1 is a possible D gene (5 bases). The CDR3 sequence is 14 residues long. Trimming shortened V by 3 bases and J by 7 bases, and 18 bases separated the two germline ends. Germline V CDR1 and CDR2: DFQATT, SNEGSKA (reference sequence).

CDR3 DNA sequence: TGTGCCAGCAGCCCCCGGGCGAAGCAGGGGGCCTTGTACGAGCAGTACTTC. Translated, it gives CASSPRAKQGALYEQYF. V usage is TRBV11-2 and J usage is TRBJ2-7; 8 positions agree with TRBD1. The J segment lost 4 bases and the V segment lost 5 bases, leaving 16 bases of the junction unmatched. CDR3 size: 17 residues. CDR1 and CDR2 (germline): SGHAT, FQNNGV.

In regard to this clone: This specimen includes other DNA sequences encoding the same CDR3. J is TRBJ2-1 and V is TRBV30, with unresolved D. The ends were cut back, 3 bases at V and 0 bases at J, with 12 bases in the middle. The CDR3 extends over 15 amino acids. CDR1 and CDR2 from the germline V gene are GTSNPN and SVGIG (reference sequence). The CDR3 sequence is CAWRVRRSSYNEQFF. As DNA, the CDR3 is TGTGCCTGGAGAGTCCGGCGGAGCTCCTACAATGAGCAGTTCTTC.

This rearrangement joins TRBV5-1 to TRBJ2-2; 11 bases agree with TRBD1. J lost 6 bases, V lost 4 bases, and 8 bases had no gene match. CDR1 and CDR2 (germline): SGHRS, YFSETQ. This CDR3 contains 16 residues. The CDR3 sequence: CASSNRDRGSPGELFF. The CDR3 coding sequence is TGCGCCAGCAGCAACCGGGACAGGGGGTCACCCGGGGAGCTGTTTTTT.

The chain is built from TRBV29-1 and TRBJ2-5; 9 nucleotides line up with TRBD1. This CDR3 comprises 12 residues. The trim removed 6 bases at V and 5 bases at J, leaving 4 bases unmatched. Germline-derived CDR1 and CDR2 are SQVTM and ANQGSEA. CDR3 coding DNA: TGCAGCGTCGGACAGGGGTTCGAGACCCAGTACTTC. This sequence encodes CSVGQGFETQYF.

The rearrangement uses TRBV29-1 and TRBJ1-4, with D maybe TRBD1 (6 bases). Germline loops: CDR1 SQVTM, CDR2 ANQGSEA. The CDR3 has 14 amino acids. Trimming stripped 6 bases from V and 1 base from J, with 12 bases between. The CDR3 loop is CSVRKGGTNEKLFF. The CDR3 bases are TGCAGCGTGCGAAAAGGGGGAACTAATGAAAAACTGTTTTTT.

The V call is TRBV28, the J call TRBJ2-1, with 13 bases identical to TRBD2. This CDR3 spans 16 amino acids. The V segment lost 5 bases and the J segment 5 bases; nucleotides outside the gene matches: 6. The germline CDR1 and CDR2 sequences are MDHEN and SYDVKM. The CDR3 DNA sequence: TGTGCCAGCAGTCCATCGACTAGCGGGAGGAACAATGAGCAGTTCTTC. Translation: CASSPSTSGRNNEQFF.